This T cell receptor beta chain derives from a study of beta chain features in type 1 diabetes. This clone was seen more than once but under ten times. Trimming took 8 bases from V and 2 from J, leaving 9 bases between them. The germline CDR1 and CDR2 sequences are GTSNPN and SVGIG (reference sequence). The CDR3 totals 12 residues. Sequenced material consisted of expressed TCRB transcripts (all of the isolated RNA was reverse transcribed). Profiling relied on immunoSEQ multiplex PCR, and the TCRdb table lists in-frame clones only, not all of them. The table has roughly 400,000 clones, 11% to 15% seen once.

The rearrangement links TRBV30 to TRBJ1-4; D perhaps matches TRBD1 (6 bases). This clonotype was sampled from a young man in good health. The sample consisted of naive CD4+ T cells from blood. The CDR3 reads CAHRVTNEKLFF. The CDR3 DNA reads TGTGCCCACAGGGTTACTAATGAAAAACTGTTTTTT.